This T cell receptor (beta chain) was found in a study of OX40 agonist ivuxolimab in advanced cancers. Overall study results and limits: At 0.1 to 3.0 mg/kg, CD4+ and CD8+ blood T cells expanded clonally by week 6.

Sequencing was performed with immunoSEQ multiplex PCR; in TCRdb, only in-frame clones are kept and a portion is missing. The sample has 50,000 to 75,000 clones, over 65% seen once. As regards this clone: Its matching antigen is unknown.

The length of the CDR3 is 18 residues. V shed 6 bases and J shed 3 bases, with 23 bases lying between them. Germline V CDR1 and CDR2: MNHNS, SASEGT. The clonotype originates from an adult with an advanced solid tumor such as melanoma, head and neck, liver or kidney cancer. The sequenced sample was CD4+ or CD8+ T cells sorted from blood, obtained in a trial of the OX40 agonist ivuxolimab. The chain joins TRBV6-1 to TRBJ2-2; a possible D gene is TRBD2 (6 bases). The CDR3 DNA is TGTGCCAGCAGCGAAAACCCGGGACTTGGGTTACACACCGGGGAGCTGTTTTTT. Amino acid sequence: CASSENPGLGLHTGELFF.